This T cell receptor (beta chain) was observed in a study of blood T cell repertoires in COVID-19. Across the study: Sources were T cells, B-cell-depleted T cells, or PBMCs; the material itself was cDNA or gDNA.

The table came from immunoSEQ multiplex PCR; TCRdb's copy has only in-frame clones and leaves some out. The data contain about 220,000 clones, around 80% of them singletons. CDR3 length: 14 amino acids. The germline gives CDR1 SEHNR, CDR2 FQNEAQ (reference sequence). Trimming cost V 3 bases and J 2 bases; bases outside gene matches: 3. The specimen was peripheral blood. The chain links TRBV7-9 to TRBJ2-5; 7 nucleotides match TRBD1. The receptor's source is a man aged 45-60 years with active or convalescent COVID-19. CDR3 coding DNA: TGTGCCAGCAGCTTTAGGACAGGACAAGAGACCCAGTACTTC. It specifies CASSFRTGQETQYF.